This T cell receptor beta chain was sequenced during a study of blood T cells in healthy people across ages. The study, taken as a whole, reports: TCR beta diversity, measured per million T cells, fell in a roughly linear way with age. Researchers said unsorted PBMCs prevented a conclusive naive versus antigen-experienced comparison.

The authors ran a second PCR of about 6 to 11 cycles using a sample-barcoded 5' primer and a J-beta primer mix. TCRdb re-called the 5' RACE reads through MiXCR, storing one row per CDR3 protein. The sample holds roughly 1.4 million distinct CDR3 sequences; roughly 64% are singletons and the top ten take over 6.5%. Concerning this clonotype: Antigen specificity is unknown.

This TCR derives from a man between 18 and 29 years old in good health. The sample comprised blood.

CDR3 bases: TGTGCCAGCAGTCTAGGGGTTACAGGTGAAAAACTGTTTTTT. As protein: CASSLGVTGEKLFF. This chain connects TRBV27 to TRBJ1-4; the D gene is possibly TRBD1 (5 bases). Germline V gene lookup returns CDR1 MNHEY and CDR2 SMNVEV (reference sequence). Trimming shortened V by 5 bases and J by 7 bases, and 14 bases separated the two germline ends. This CDR3 has 14 residues.